This passage covers 12 T cell receptor beta chains from one sample sequenced in a study of control samples from healthy donors and cancer patients. Produced via immunoSEQ multiplex PCR; TCRdb's table is partial and in-frame only. The table records 260,000 or so clones, about 80% of them present only once. Material: PBMCs. Every receptor here comes from a woman aged 55-75 years with lung cancer.

V usage is TRBV5-1 and J usage is TRBJ1-1; 7 nucleotides match TRBD1. There are 18 residues in the CDR3. Per germline, CDR1 SGHRS and CDR2 YFSETQ. V shed 2 bases and J 0 bases; nucleotides not matched to a gene: 13. The CDR3 region is CASSLQGPRRTVNTEAFF. DNA for the CDR3: TGCGCCAGCAGCTTACAGGGGCCGCGACGGACTGTGAACACTGAAGCTTTCTTT.

The J gene is TRBJ1-1, the V gene TRBV5-1, with D unclear. There are 13 residues in the CDR3. Per germline, CDR1 SGHRS and CDR2 YFSETQ. V was clipped by 4 bases and J by 2 bases, with 9 bases between them. This CDR3 is CASSVDGNTEAFF. CDR3 coding DNA: TGCGCCAGCAGCGTGGACGGTAACACTGAAGCTTTCTTT.

The J gene is TRBJ1-5, the V gene TRBV12-3 or TRBV12-4; possible D gene TRBD1, 5 bases. The CDR3 runs to 13 residues. Trimming took off 1 base at V and 5 bases at J, with 6 bases between the two ends. The CDR3 sequence: CASSLVGDQPQHF. The CDR3 bases are TGTGCCAGCAGTTTAGTAGGGGATCAGCCCCAGCATTTT.

This chain uses TRBV7-9 with TRBJ1-6, with 7 bases that match TRBD1. This CDR3 comprises 15 residues. V was pared by 5 bases and J by 7 bases, with 8 bases of the junction left unmatched. Germline loops: CDR1 SEHNR, CDR2 FQNEAQ (reference sequence). CDR3 coding DNA: TGTGCCAGCAGCCCCGCAGACAGGGTGAATTCACCCCTCCACTTT. Translated, it gives CASSPADRVNSPLHF.

The CDR3 here is CATRDRSLGPQHF. The DNA of the CDR3 is TGTGCCACCAGGGATCGATCCTTGGGGCCCCAGCATTTT. This chain joins TRBV24-1 and TRBJ1-5, with no clear D. The CDR3 contains 13 residues. The V gene's germline CDR1 is KGHDR and CDR2 SFDVKD. V was clipped by 7 bases and J by 9 bases, with 15 bases between them.

This sequence joins TRBV19 and TRBJ1-2; 10 bases line up with TRBD1. J was trimmed by 2 bases and V by 6 bases; bases with no gene match: 9. The CDR3 is 16 residues long. Germline CDR1 reads LNHDA; CDR2 reads SQIVND (reference sequence). CDR3 sequence (DNA): TGTGCCAGTAGCAAACACGGACAGGGGGAGAACTATGGCTACACCTTC. It translates to CASSKHGQGENYGYTF.

The chain combines TRBV3-1 (or the pseudogene TRBV3-2) with TRBJ2-3; TRBD2 matches 9 bases. Germline assignment: CDR1 LGHDT and CDR2 YNNKEL (reference sequence). The trim removed 1 base at V and 5 bases at J, leaving 4 bases unmatched. This CDR3 is built from 15 residues. The CDR3 region has the DNA TGTGCCAGCAGCCAAGGTCCGACTAGCGGAGATACGCAGTATTTT. This sequence encodes CASSQGPTSGDTQYF.

The gene calls are TRBV5-1 and TRBJ1-2, with 8 bases lining up with TRBD1. Germline CDR1 reads SGHRS; CDR2 reads YFSETQ. Losses at the gene ends were 4 bases for V and 3 bases for J; bases not matched to a gene: 8. This CDR3 is 15 amino acids long. CDR3 bases: TGCGCCAGCAGCCCAGGGACAGGTCTATACTATGGCTACACCTTC. As protein: CASSPGTGLYYGYTF.

The J gene is TRBJ2-7, the V gene TRBV27; TRBD1 matches 7 bases. Germline assignment: CDR1 MNHEY and CDR2 SMNVEV (reference sequence). V dropped 5 bases and J dropped 2; count of bases not matched to a gene: 9. The CDR3 is 15 amino acids. CDR3 sequence reads: CASSPWGTEPYEQYF. The CDR3 DNA reads TGTGCCAGCAGTCCATGGGGGACAGAGCCCTACGAGCAGTACTTC.

This rearrangement joins TRBV5-4 to TRBJ2-2, with 7 nucleotides matching TRBD2. CDR3 length: 15 amino acids. V dropped 0 bases and J dropped 5; count of bases not matched to a gene: 4. In germline, CDR1 is SGHNT, CDR2 YYREEE (reference sequence). In DNA, the CDR3 is TGTGCCAGCAGCTTGGGGACTAGTGCTACCGGGGAGCTGTTTTTT. This codes for CASSLGTSATGELFF.

The chain has TRBV19 and TRBJ2-7; D is possibly TRBD2 (5 bases). Germline V gives CDR1 LNHDA, CDR2 SQIVND (reference sequence). V lost 3 bases to trimming and J lost 2 bases, with 14 bases between them. This CDR3 is built from 15 residues. In DNA form, the CDR3 reads TGTGCCAGTAGTATCTACTGGGGAGAAACCTACGAGCAGTACTTC. Amino acid sequence: CASSIYWGETYEQYF.

The V gene is TRBV28, the J gene TRBJ2-2, with TRBD2 matching over 8 bases. V lost 6 bases to trimming and J lost 4 bases; unmatched junction nucleotides: 7. Germline CDR1 reads MDHEN; CDR2 reads SYDVKM. The CDR3 spans 15 residues. This chain's CDR3 is CASSPGLGLTGELFF. Written as DNA, the CDR3 is TGTGCCAGCAGCCCGGGACTAGGCCTCACCGGGGAGCTGTTTTTT.